This TCR beta chain was sequenced for a study of blood T cells in healthy people across ages. This clonotype was found a few times. Its antigen is unidentified. Each donor had approximately 10 milliliters of peripheral blood drawn. Study-wide findings and caveats: The unknown donor CMV status may have confounded expanded clonotype changes. Age showed a roughly linear inverse relationship with TCR beta diversity per million T cells.

J was trimmed by 3 bases and V by 5 bases; bases with no gene match: 11. The V gene's germline CDR1 is SGHTA and CDR2 FQGNSA. CDR3 size: 16 residues. Through a sample-barcoded 5' primer and a J-beta primer mix, a second PCR was run for about 6 to 11 cycles. All cDNA molecules were each tagged by a template-switch adaptor with 12 random nucleotides. TCRdb used MiXCR to reprocess the 5' RACE reads, holding one entry per CDR3 protein. The sample includes hundreds of thousands of distinct CDR3 sequences, roughly 50% of them seen just once. The receptor was derived from a man aged 55 to 70 in good health. Sample: blood. The rearrangement links TRBV7-2 to TRBJ2-5; 8 bases match TRBD1. CDR3 sequence (DNA): TGTGCCAGCAGCCCCCGGACAGGGAGAGGGGAAGAGACCCAGTACTTC. This translates into CASSPRTGRGEETQYF.